Included here is one TCR beta chain sequence, with context. These data are taken from a study of control samples from healthy donors and cancer patients. Germline values: CDR1 SNHLY, CDR2 FYNNEI. The CDR3 has 16 amino acids. Trimming at V came to 6 bases and at J to 0 bases, leaving 8 bases not matched to a gene. Assay: immunoSEQ multiplex PCR; the TCRdb copy retains only in-frame clones and omits some. The table includes 55,000 to 65,000 clones, approximately 89% detected once. This receptor was identified in a woman aged 60-70 years with lung cancer. Sequencing was done on a sample of PBMCs. The V and J genes are TRBV2 and TRBJ2-1; 7 bases are a match to TRBD1. The CDR3 nucleotides are TGTGCCAGCAGGGCCAGGGACAGCAGCTCCTACAATGAGCAGTTCTTC. This translates into CASRARDSSSYNEQFF.